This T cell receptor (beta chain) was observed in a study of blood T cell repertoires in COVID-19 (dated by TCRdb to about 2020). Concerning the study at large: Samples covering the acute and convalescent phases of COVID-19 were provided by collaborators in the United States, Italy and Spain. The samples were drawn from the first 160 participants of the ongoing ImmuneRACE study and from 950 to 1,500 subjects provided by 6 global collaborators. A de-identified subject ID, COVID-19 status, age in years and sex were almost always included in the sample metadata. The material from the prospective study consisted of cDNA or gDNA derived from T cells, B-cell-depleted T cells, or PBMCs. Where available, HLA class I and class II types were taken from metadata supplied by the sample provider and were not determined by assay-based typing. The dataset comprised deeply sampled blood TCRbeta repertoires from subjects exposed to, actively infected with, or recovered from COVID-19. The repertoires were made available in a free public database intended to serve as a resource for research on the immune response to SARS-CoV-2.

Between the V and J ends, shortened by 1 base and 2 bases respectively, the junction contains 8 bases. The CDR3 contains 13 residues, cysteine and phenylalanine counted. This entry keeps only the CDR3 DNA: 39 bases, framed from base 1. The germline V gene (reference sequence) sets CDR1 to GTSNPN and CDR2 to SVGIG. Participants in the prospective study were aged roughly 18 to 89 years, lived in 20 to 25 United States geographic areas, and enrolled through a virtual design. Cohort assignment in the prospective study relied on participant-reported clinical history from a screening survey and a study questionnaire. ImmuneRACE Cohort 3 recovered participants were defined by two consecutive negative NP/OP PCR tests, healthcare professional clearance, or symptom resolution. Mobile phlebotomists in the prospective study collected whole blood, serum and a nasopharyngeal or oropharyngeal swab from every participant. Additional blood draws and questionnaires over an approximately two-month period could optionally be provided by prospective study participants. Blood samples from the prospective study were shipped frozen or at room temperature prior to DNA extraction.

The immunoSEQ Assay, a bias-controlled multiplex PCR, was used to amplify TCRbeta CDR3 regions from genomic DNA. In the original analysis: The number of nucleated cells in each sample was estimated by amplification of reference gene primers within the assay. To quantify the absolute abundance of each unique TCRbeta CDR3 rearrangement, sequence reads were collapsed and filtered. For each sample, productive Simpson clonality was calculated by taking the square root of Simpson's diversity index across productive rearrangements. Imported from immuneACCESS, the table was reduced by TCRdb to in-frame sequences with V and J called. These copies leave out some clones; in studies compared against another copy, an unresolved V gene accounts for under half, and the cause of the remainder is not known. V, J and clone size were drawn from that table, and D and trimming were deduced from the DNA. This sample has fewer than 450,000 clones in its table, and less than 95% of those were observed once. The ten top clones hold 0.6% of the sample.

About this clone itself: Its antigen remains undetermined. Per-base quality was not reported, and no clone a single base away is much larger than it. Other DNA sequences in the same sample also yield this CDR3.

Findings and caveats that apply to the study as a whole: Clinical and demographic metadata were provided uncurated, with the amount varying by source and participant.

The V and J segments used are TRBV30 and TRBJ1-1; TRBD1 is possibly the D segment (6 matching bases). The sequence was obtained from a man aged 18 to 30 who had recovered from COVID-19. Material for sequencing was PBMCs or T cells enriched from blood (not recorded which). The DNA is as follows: TGTGCCTGGAGTGGGACAGCAAACACTGAAGCTTTCTTT. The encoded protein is CAWSGTANTEAFF.